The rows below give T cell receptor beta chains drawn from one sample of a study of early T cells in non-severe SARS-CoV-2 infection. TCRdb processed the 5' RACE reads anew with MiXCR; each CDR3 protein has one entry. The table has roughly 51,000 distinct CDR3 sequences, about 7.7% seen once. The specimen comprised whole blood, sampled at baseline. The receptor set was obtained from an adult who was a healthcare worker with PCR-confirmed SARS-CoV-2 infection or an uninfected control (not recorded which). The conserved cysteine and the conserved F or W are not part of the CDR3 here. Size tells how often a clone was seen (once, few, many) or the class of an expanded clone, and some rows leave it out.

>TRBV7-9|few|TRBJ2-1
ASSKGTEQF
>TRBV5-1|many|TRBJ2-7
ASSTRERPYEQY
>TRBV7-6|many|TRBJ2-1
ASSPGGTEQF
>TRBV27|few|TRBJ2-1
AIGLAGDNEQF
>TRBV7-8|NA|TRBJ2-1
ASSLVGLNQYNEQF
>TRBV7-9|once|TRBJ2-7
ASSWRDSAIEQY
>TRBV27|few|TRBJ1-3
ASSSGTASGNTIY
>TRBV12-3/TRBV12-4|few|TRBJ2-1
ASSPTVNEQF
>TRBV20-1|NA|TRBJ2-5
SARVVLAGTQY
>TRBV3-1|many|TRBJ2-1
ASSLSQGPHNEQF
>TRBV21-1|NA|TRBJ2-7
ASSKPGRTSGIPEQY
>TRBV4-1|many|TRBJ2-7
ASSQEGGNEQY
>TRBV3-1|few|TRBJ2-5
ASSQEQTAETQY
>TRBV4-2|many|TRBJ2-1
ASSQGGLSYNEQF
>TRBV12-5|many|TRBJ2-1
ASGLSSGGGGNEQF
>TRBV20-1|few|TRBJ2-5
SAARDRTVKTQY
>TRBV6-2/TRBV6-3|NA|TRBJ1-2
ASRTTGNYGYT
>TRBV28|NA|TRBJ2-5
ASNRQGAFGYQY
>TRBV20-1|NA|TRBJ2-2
SARDGLAGDTGELF
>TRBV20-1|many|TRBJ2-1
SASARESYYNEQF
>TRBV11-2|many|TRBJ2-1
ASSPMFAGGHNEQF
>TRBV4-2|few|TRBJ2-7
ASSQPTSGTYEQY
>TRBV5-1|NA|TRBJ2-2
ASSLGDRVPGELF
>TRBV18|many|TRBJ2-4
ASSQQGQNIQY
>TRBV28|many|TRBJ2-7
ASSRGTVPPYEQY
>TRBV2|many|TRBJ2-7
ASITTSFYEQY
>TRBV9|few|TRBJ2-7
ASSVADSGTSYEQY
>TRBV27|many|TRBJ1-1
ASSFNTGTRNTEAF
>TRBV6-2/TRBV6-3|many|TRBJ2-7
ASTNTPAVTISYEQY
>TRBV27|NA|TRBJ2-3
ASSLGGVVADTQY
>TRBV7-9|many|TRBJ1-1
ASSEPVTDRMNTEAF
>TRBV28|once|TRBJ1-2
ASTAGRGYGYT
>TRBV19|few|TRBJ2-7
ASSIGPKAYEQY
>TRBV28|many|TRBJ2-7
ASSLLLGGSTYEQY
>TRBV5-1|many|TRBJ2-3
ASSLFVRLAGPYSSTDTQY
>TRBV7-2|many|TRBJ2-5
ASSRGQMETQY
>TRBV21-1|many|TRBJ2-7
ASSKALGGRTYEQY
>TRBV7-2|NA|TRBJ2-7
ASSLNIGVYEQY
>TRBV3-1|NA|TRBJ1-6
ASSQFLGTGENSPLH
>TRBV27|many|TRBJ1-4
ASRGSEGTNEKLF
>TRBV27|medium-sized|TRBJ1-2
ASSLSAGSYGYT
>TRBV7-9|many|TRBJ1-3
ASSPQVGNTIY
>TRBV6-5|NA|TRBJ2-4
ASSKLPGTGGDIQY
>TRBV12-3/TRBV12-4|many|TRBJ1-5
ASSLEGAISNQPQH
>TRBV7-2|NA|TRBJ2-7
ASSVVYSYEQY
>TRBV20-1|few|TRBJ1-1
SARDPGGSTEAF
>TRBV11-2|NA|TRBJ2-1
ASSLAGWQF
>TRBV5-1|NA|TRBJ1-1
ASSTRSSVITEAF
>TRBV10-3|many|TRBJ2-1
AISESLVAGGPYEQF
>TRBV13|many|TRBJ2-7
ASSPTDRAPYEQY
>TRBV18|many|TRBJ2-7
ASHTTRAPSEQY
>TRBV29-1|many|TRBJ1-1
SVLFKMNTEAF
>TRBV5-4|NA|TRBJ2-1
ASRSAGTRPSHNEQF
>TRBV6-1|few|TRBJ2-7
ASSLQPGTSPEQY
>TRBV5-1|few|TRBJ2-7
ASSSLRDRDGDEQY
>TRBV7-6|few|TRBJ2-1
ASSLLGDRESSYNEQF
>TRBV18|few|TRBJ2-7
ASSPQVQLAGEAEQY